This note documents a single T cell receptor (beta chain) sequence. Its antigen is currently not known. No base quality information exists; no much larger clone differs at one position. Only healthy Caucasian donors were included. Three pairs of female monozygotic twins, all aged about 18 to 29 years, made up the twin cohort. Positive isolation kits from Invitrogen were used to isolate CD4+ and CD8+ T cell populations. Library preparation was by 5' RACE. Sequencing instrument: Illumina HiSeq 2000. A universal primer binding site was introduced by template switching, and a unique molecular identifier was present in the final cDNA, enabling accurate counting of TCR cDNA molecules. First-strand cDNA for TCR alpha and beta chains was synthesized from specific primers in the conserved constant-segment region. To control for contamination, every cDNA library carried two barcodes: a SMART-Mk sample barcode plus Illumina barcodes. TruSeq adapter sequences and Illumina sample barcodes were added in two successive PCR steps. Sequencing of the TCR alpha and beta cDNA libraries was done on the Illumina HiSeq platform using custom primers. The authors processed their data as follows. Raw reads were processed with MiGEC to extract unique molecular identifiers, and MiXCR was used to determine CDR3 positions. Recombination models were inferred per individual with the repgenHMM and IGoR tools using an EM algorithm. The analysis of shared clonotypes was done with the tcR package in R, with sharing normalized by the product of cloneset sizes. To study raw recombination free of thymic and clonal selection effects, out-of-frame nonproductive sequences were analyzed. The public reads were reprocessed in TCRdb via fastp at Q25 and MiXCR, keeping in-frame beta chains. Every entry covers one CDR3 protein and lists the most common genes and DNA from its rows. The V and J calls and clone size come from TCRdb's table, not from the authors' own analysis. This sample gives about 300,000 distinct CDR3 sequences in total; roughly an eighth of them show up just once. The ten most abundant clones make up 6% to 9% of the sample.

CDR1 and CDR2, per the germline V gene, are MNHEY and SVGAGI. The CDR3 contains 15 residues, cysteine and phenylalanine counted. The sequence is cut down to CDR3 DNA, 45 bases in frame from base 1. The junction shows trimming of 4 bases on V and 8 bases on J, and the gene matches do not reach 8 bases of it. This sample stems from a study of identical twins (TCRdb year 2016). Notes on the research overall: TCR alpha and beta repertoires from monozygotic twins, unrelated adults of various ages and cord blood were deep-sequenced to test whether fetal clonotypes persist. To rule out contamination, replicate twin experiments were performed at different times with different library preparation protocols.

Beyond this particular receptor, the publication reports: Zero-insertion analyses could be partly confounded by invariant T cells such as MAIT and iNKT, though diverse VJ usage argued against such confounding for most clonotypes. In monozygotic twins, recombination models systematically underestimated out-of-frame TCR alpha sharing, but the models matched the sharing seen between unrelated individuals. Because the same donors could not be followed over many years, conclusions were based on cross-sectional statistical analysis. Abundant cord blood beta clonotypes carried fewer insertions; young adult naive repertoires showed a weaker similar trend, while memory repertoires showed none. Out-of-frame TCR alpha sequences shared between twins showed an excess of low generation-probability sequences compared with coincidental sharing between unrelated individuals. A weaker excess of twin sharing was found in beta out-of-frame sequences because the signal-to-noise ratio was lowered by fewer shared sequences.

The data also belong to a second study, concerning yellow fever vaccine responses in identical twins. As noted in the second study: The authors reported that the T cell response to vaccination in identical twins appeared partly convergent and partly personalized. Focusing on identical twins, the study followed the T cell clones that responded to the vaccine, and did so with precision.

What was sequenced was CD8+ T cells sorted from blood. This receptor chain uses TRBV6-5 and TRBJ2-1; TRBD2 lines up with 10 middle nucleotides. This receptor was identified in a woman younger than 35 in good health. The CDR3 loop reads CASSFTSGISHEQFF. At the DNA level, the sequence is TGTGCCAGCAGTTTCACTAGCGGGATTTCCCATGAGCAGTTCTTC.